This T cell receptor (beta chain) was found in a study of blood T cells in healthy people across ages. With regard to this clonotype: Its matching antigen is unknown.

Individuals who donated were healthy Caucasians from Russia aged roughly 6 to 100. The CDR3 contains 15 residues. Losses at the gene ends were 5 bases for V and 2 bases for J; bases not matched to a gene: 4. Germline CDR1 reads SGHTA; CDR2 reads FQGNSA. The study, taken as a whole, reports: Leaving the PBMCs unsorted stopped any conclusive comparison of naive versus antigen-experienced cells. Researchers report that TCR beta diversity correlated strongly with naive T cell percentage. The recorded TCR beta diversity per million T cells decreased in a roughly linear manner with age.

A second PCR, run for roughly 6 to 11 cycles, used a sample-barcoded 5' primer plus a J-beta primer mix. In TCRdb, the 5' RACE reads were re-called with MiXCR into one record per CDR3 protein. The sample lists hundreds of thousands of distinct CDR3 sequences, roughly 50% seen once, with approximately 37% in the top ten. Sequencing used blood. The sequence was collected from a man in his sixties in good health. The chain carries TRBV7-2 and TRBJ2-3, with 10 bases fitting TRBD1. CDR3 bases: TGTGCCAGCAGCCCCCGACAGGGGGCCACAGATACGCAGTATTTT. Its translation is CASSPRQGATDTQYF. The variable domain in full, with the rest retrieved from reference TRBV7-2 and TRBJ2-3, is GAGVSQSPSNKVTEKGKDVELRCDPISGHTALYWYRQSLGQGLEFLIYFQGNSAPDKSGLPSDRFSAERTGGSVSTLTIQRTQQEDSAVYLCASSPRQGATDTQYFGPGTRLTVL.